This T cell receptor (beta chain) is drawn from a study of graft-versus-host responses after intestinal transplantation (dated by TCRdb to the early 2020s). Background for the entire study: The transplants that recipients got were multivisceral, liver-intestinal, or isolated intestinal. Every recipient was given anti-thymocyte globulin induction, then maintenance tacrolimus and steroids for approximately 3 years. Graft-versus-host and host-versus-graft alloreactive T cell clones were tracked in the graft, circulation and bone marrow after intestinal transplantation using bulk TCR-beta CDR3 sequencing. To identify alloreactive clones, pre-transplant mixed lymphocyte reaction products were sequenced and compared with unstimulated pre-transplant donor and recipient T cells. The cohort enrolled about two dozen intestinal transplant recipients, one of whom was a retransplant, and a few patients without pretransplant specimens were excluded. Donor T cell macrochimerism was defined as a peak of at least 4% donor T cells among recipient peripheral blood mononuclear cells. Instead of going to the commercial service, samples from a few later patients were sequenced in-house on an Illumina MiSeq and processed with MiXCR.

This specimen's time point label, per the study, means: cells obtained before transplantation from donor or recipient. CD3+CD4+ and CD3+CD8+ populations were FACS-sorted from unstimulated pre-transplant donor and recipient cells taken from spleen or lymph nodes. Concerning this clone itself: Its antigen is still unknown. No base qualities exist here, and no much larger clone lies one base off it.

What the authors observed across the whole study: GvH clones were detected in recipient bone marrow, and some appeared earlier in ileal mucosa or blood, consistent with an intestinal mucosal origin. In patients with donor T cell macrochimerism, the allografts had high GvH to HvG T cell clonal ratios. Conclusions were limited by the relatively low number and heterogeneity of intestinal transplant patients. Early after transplant, declines in HvG clones were associated with peak levels of circulating GvH clones.

The receptor library was made with the immunoSEQ multiplex PCR assay. For most patients, genomic DNA was isolated with the Qiagen DNeasy Blood and Tissue Kit and sent frozen to Adaptive Biotechnologies for TCR sequencing. High-throughput TCR-beta CDR3 sequencing of genomic DNA from most patients was performed by Adaptive Biotechnologies. Concerning the study's data processing: TCR sequencing data were retrieved from Adaptive's ImmunoSEQ software for 15 to 20 patients, whereas three other patients were processed with MiXCR and VDJtools. CD4 versus CD8 sorting errors were corrected by removing sequences found in both subsets at a frequency ratio below 5:1. CDR3 nucleotide sequences shared by donor and recipient were removed because the origin of these sequences could not be assigned. To count as alloreactive, a clone needed at least 2-fold expansion over unstimulated cells and a minimum CFSE-low frequency of 0.002% (template counts) or 0.001% (read counts). A clone was considered mappable if detected in the sequenced pre-transplant spleen, lymph node, or MLR CFSE-low populations of the donor or recipient. The cumulative frequency of alloreactive clones was calculated as a percentage of all sequences, weighted by copy number. TCRdb obtained this table from immuneACCESS and retained in-frame rearrangements with V and J assigned. These tables miss some clones; where compared with another copy, unresolved V genes account for less than half of the shortfall, and the remainder is unexplained. V, J and clone size are taken as reported in that table, and D and trimming were inferred from the DNA itself. The sample table shows 90,000 or so clones, and roughly 80% are seen once. Approximately 0.88% of the sample belongs to the ten largest clones.

Material: unstimulated CD4+ T cells sorted from spleen or lymph node cells, obtained before intestinal transplant. The receptor's source is a human donor who received an intestinal transplant.

The DNA reads as follows: TGTGCCAGCAGTACGCGACTAGCGGGACCTCCAGATACGCAGTATTTT. It translates as CASSTRLAGPPDTQYF. The sequence joins TRBV28 to TRBJ2-3; 11 central bases correspond to TRBD2. Counted from cysteine to phenylalanine, this CDR3 has 16 amino acids. The DNA shown is the 48-base CDR3, in frame from base 1. CDR1 MDHEN and CDR2 SYDVKM were looked up in the germline V gene. After removal of 5 bases from V and 4 bases from J, the junction retains 8 bases not matched to a gene.